This TCR beta chain was sequenced for a study of post-analysis software for immune sequencing data. General observations from the study: Elevated frequency relative to controls characterized several TRBV segments in patients, TRBV5-6, TRBV5-1 and TRBV20-1 among them. Controls' normalized Chao1 diversity significantly exceeded that of multiple sclerosis patients.

Germline V gene data show CDR1 as SGHTA and CDR2 as FQGNSA. The CDR3 spans 16 residues. With V trimmed by 5 bases and J by 0 bases, 9 bases remained unmatched. Unique molecular identifiers were carried by the TCR beta cDNA libraries. One entry per CDR3 protein, called by TCRdb with MiXCR from the PCR reads. Altogether 750,000 to 950,000 distinct CDR3 sequences are present, about half being singletons, with the ten largest covering roughly 5%. On this clonotype itself: What it recognizes is unknown.

The receptor was derived from a girl aged 10 to 17 with multiple sclerosis. The sample taken for sequencing was blood. The chain uses TRBV7-2 and TRBJ1-2; 7 nucleotides line up with TRBD1. CDR3 sequence: CASSPSTGPANYGYTF. For the CDR3, the DNA is TGTGCCAGCAGCCCCTCGACAGGGCCAGCTAACTATGGCTACACCTTC. The full variable domain, rest sourced from reference TRBV7-2 and TRBJ1-2, is GAGVSQSPSNKVTEKGKDVELRCDPISGHTALYWYRQSLGQGLEFLIYFQGNSAPDKSGLPSDRFSAERTGGSVSTLTIQRTQQEDSAVYLCASSPSTGPANYGYTFGSGTRLTVV.